The next 8 T cell receptor beta chains were all read from a single sample in a study of shared clonotypes between healthy human individuals. Some clones are missing from TCRdb's copy, which holds only in-frame ones; the method was immunoSEQ multiplex PCR. The sample includes some 1,600,000 clones, nearly 99% of them seen just once. The source material was naive CD4+ T cells sorted from blood. As to subset: CD45RA+ positively selected. Receptors were obtained from a man younger than 45 in good health.

The chain carries TRBV30 and TRBJ1-5; no clear D. CDR1 and CDR2 (germline): GTSNPN, SVGIG (reference sequence). Between the trimmed V and J ends, which lost 0 bases and 1 base, there was a span of 10 bases. The CDR3 runs 15 residues. CDR3 sequence reads: CAWSVGHLSNQPQHF. DNA of the CDR3: TGTGCCTGGAGTGTAGGGCACCTAAGCAATCAGCCCCAGCATTTT.

Turning to this clone: The same CDR3 also results from other DNA sequences found in this sample. The V gene is TRBV9, the J gene TRBJ1-1; no definite D call. V lost 0 bases to trimming and J lost 1 base, with 4 bases between them. The CDR3 is made up of 13 amino acids. Germline lookup yields CDR1 SGDLS and CDR2 YYNGEE. The CDR3: CASSVAPNTEAFF. The CDR3, as DNA: TGTGCCAGCAGCGTAGCTCCGAACACTGAAGCTTTCTTT.

The chain has TRBV5-1 and TRBJ2-1, with 11 positions matching TRBD2. The CDR3 has 17 amino acids. The V gene's germline CDR1 is SGHRS and CDR2 YFSETQ. V lost 5 bases to trimming and J lost 9 bases; unmatched junction nucleotides: 16. CDR3 protein: CASSSGITSGSFSEQFF. The CDR3 DNA follows: TGCGCCAGCAGTTCCGGTATCACTAGCGGGAGCTTTAGTGAGCAGTTCTTC.

This clone was seen many times. The chain joins TRBV7-3 to TRBJ2-1; a possible D gene is TRBD2 (5 bases). The length of the CDR3 is 15 residues. Trimming shortened V by 5 bases and J by 9 bases, and 20 bases separated the two germline ends. Germline V gene sequence: CDR1 SGHTA, CDR2 FQGTGA. The CDR3 region has the DNA TGTGCCAGCAGCCCGGATCCAAGGACTGTGGGTGAGCAGTTCTTC. It yields the protein CASSPDPRTVGEQFF.

The rearrangement uses TRBV6-5 and TRBJ2-2, with D unclear. The V end lost 7 bases, the J end lost 8 bases, and 14 bases lay between the germline ends. The CDR3 is 13 amino acids. CDR1 and CDR2 (germline): MNHEY, SVGAGI. CDR3 sequence reads: CASIDSAMGELFF. The CDR3 region has the DNA TGTGCCAGCATCGACTCGGCTATGGGGGAGCTGTTTTTT.

This sequence joins TRBV19 and TRBJ1-2; D call uncertain. The V and J ends lost 4 bases and 8 bases respectively, with 20 bases between them. There are 15 residues in the CDR3. Per the germline V gene, CDR1 is LNHDA and CDR2 is SQIVND (reference sequence). CDR3 sequence reads: CASSTGSAASLGYTF. The CDR3 coding sequence is TGTGCCAGTAGTACCGGTTCAGCGGCCTCTTTAGGCTACACCTTC. The variable domain in full, with the rest retrieved from reference TRBV19 and TRBJ1-2, is DGGITQSPKYLFRKEGQNVTLSCEQNLNHDAMYWYRQDPGQGLRLIYYSQIVNDFQKGDIAEGYSVSREKKESFPLTVTSAQKNPTAFYLCASSTGSAASLGYTFGSGTRLTVV.

This chain links TRBV18 with TRBJ2-5; D unresolved. The germline gives CDR1 KGHSH, CDR2 LQKENI. CDR3 length: 16 amino acids. The ends were cut back, 3 bases at V and 1 base at J, with 15 bases in the middle. Here the CDR3 DNA reads TGTGCCAGCTCACCCCAAAAGATCGGCGGCCAAGAGACCCAGTACTTC. It translates to CASSPQKIGGQETQYF.

The V and J genes are TRBV5-6 and TRBJ2-7; TRBD2 matches at 10 bases. Germline CDR1 SGHDT, CDR2 YYEEEE. This CDR3 is built from 15 residues. The junction had 3 bases not matched to a gene; V was cut back by 1 base and J by 2 bases. CDR3 nucleotide sequence: TGTGCCAGCAGCTTGAGGACTAGCGGACCCTACGAGCAGTACTTC. Translation gives CASSLRTSGPYEQYF.